These T cell receptor beta chains were read from a single sample in a study of blood T cell repertoires in COVID-19. Profiled with immunoSEQ multiplex PCR; TCRdb holds only in-frame clones, not every one. Of about 210,000 clones in the sample, around 81% were seen once. The sequenced sample was peripheral blood. All receptors derive from a woman in her sixties or seventies with acute or convalescent COVID-19. Each CDR3 is given with its conserved first and last residue. Each record gives: CDR3 DNA, CDR3 protein, clone size, D gene, V gene, J gene. D genes are given only for firm matches. Size tells how often a clone was seen (once, few, many) or the class of an expanded clone, and some rows leave it out.

TGTGCCAGCTCACCCCTACCCGGGGAGAGCTCCTACAATGAGCAGTTCTTC,CASSPLPGESSYNEQFF,-,-,TRBV18,TRBJ2-1
TGCACCAGCAGCCAAGACAGGGGAGCTCTCCCCAAAGATACGCAGTATTTT,CTSSQDRGALPKDTQYF,-,-,TRBV1,TRBJ2-3
TGTGCCAGCTCACCGGCGGGCAGGTCGCGGAACACTGAAGCTTTCTTT,CASSPAGRSRNTEAFF,-,-,TRBV18,TRBJ1-1
TGTGCCAGCAGGAAAGGGACAGTTAGATACTCTGGAAACACCATATATTTT,CASRKGTVRYSGNTIYF,-,TRBD1,TRBV5-6,TRBJ1-3
TGCGCCAGCAGCTCGACTCCTTTAGCGGGGGTCTACAATGAGCAGTTCTTC,CASSSTPLAGVYNEQFF,-,TRBD2,TRBV5-1,TRBJ2-1
TGTGCCAGCAGTTCCCAGGTGTACCAAGAGACCCAGTACTTC,CASSSQVYQETQYF,-,-,TRBV25-1,TRBJ2-5
TGTGCCAGCAGCTTGATGGGGTTAGGGGACTATGGCTACACCTTC,CASSLMGLGDYGYTF,-,-,TRBV5-4,TRBJ1-2
TGTGCCAGTAGTATAGCCCCGGGACAGGGTAACACTGAAGCTTTCTTT,CASSIAPGQGNTEAFF,-,TRBD1,TRBV19,TRBJ1-1
TGTGCCAGCAGCGTAGGGCCGCAGCAGCCCCAGCATTTT,CASSVGPQQPQHF,-,-,TRBV9,TRBJ1-5
TGTGCCAGCAGCTCACTAGCGGGGGGTAGGGAGACCCAGTACTTC,CASSSLAGGRETQYF,-,TRBD2,TRBV7-9,TRBJ2-5
TGTGCCAGTAGTATGAGGACTAGCGGGAGGTACAATGAGCAGTTCTTC,CASSMRTSGRYNEQFF,-,TRBD2,TRBV19,TRBJ2-1
TGTGCCGGGGATTCCGGGACTAGGGGAACTGAAGCTTTCTTT,CAGDSGTRGTEAFF,-,-,TRBV30,TRBJ1-1
TGCGCCAGCAGGGAATGGGCCTCCTATAATTCACCCCTCCACTTT,CASREWASYNSPLHF,-,-,TRBV5-1,TRBJ1-6
TGTGCCAGCAGCCAAGATGCGGGGCAGGGGGCCAACGTCCTGACTTTC,CASSQDAGQGANVLTF,-,-,TRBV4-2,TRBJ2-6
TGTGCCAGCAGTGGTTACATTGGGAGTCAGTTCTTC,CASSGYIGSQFF,-,-,TRBV25-1,TRBJ2-1
TGCGCCAGCAGCCAACCAAGTGCGGGGGGCGGTGGTACGCAGTATTTT,CASSQPSAGGGGTQYF,-,TRBD2,TRBV4-1,TRBJ2-3
TGCGCCAGCAGCCAAGATAAGGGAGTAGAGTACGAAAAACTGTTTTTT,CASSQDKGVEYEKLFF,few,-,TRBV4-1,TRBJ1-4
TGTGCCAGCAGCTTGGAGATTGGGGGCTCGGGGGAGACCCAGTACTTC,CASSLEIGGSGETQYF,-,-,TRBV5-7,TRBJ2-5
TGCGCCAGCAGCTTGGAACCGGGACTAGCGGGGGGGTATCAAGAGACCCAGTACTTC,CASSLEPGLAGGYQETQYF,-,TRBD2,TRBV5-1,TRBJ2-5
TGTGCCAGCGGGAGATCTACGGGTTCACCCCTCCACTTT,CASGRSTGSPLHF,-,-,TRBV7-3,TRBJ1-6
TGTGCCAGCAGCCAGGGGGACAGGGGCCCCACCGGGGAGCTGTTTTTT,CASSQGDRGPTGELFF,-,TRBD1,TRBV3-1/TRBV3-2,TRBJ2-2
TGTGCCAGCAGCTTTAGCAGGGGAGAGACCCAGTACTTC,CASSFSRGETQYF,-,-,TRBV11-2,TRBJ2-5
TGTGCCAGCAGCGAAAGCGACAGGGCAGGCGGTGAGCAGTTCTTC,CASSESDRAGGEQFF,-,TRBD1,TRBV9,TRBJ2-1
TGCAGCGCGCAGCAGGGGGCGGGACTTGACAATGAGCAGTTCTTC,CSAQQGAGLDNEQFF,-,TRBD1,TRBV29-1,TRBJ2-1
TGTGCCAGCAGTTACCCTTCCGGCGGGGAGCTGTTTTTT,CASSYPSGGELFF,-,-,TRBV6-2/TRBV6-3,TRBJ2-2
TGTGCCAGCAGTGCCGGACAGGGAGGTTCACCCCTCCACTTT,CASSAGQGGSPLHF,-,TRBD1,TRBV25-1,TRBJ1-6
TGCGCCAGCAGCTTGTCAACCGGAGGTACTGAAGCTTTCTTT,CASSLSTGGTEAFF,-,-,TRBV5-1,TRBJ1-1
TGTGCCAGCAGTTACTTACTAGCATCGAGCTCCTACAATGAGCAGTTCTTC,CASSYLLASSSYNEQFF,-,-,TRBV6-2/TRBV6-3,TRBJ2-1
TGTGCCAGCTCACCAGGACAGGATAACTATGGCTACACCTTC,CASSPGQDNYGYTF,-,TRBD1,TRBV18,TRBJ1-2
TGTGCCAGTAGTCCTCAACAGGGGAATCAGCCCCAGCATTTT,CASSPQQGNQPQHF,many,TRBD1,TRBV19,TRBJ1-5